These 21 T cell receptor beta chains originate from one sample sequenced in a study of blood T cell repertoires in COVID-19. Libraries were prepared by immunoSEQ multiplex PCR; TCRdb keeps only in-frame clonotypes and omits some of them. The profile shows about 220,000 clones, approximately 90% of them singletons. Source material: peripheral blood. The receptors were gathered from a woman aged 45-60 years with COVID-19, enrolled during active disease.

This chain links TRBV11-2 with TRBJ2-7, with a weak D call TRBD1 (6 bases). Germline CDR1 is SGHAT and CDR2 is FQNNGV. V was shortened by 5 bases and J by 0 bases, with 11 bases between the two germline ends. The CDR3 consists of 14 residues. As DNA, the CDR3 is TGTGCCAGCAGCATCGGACAGAGCTCCTACGAGCAGTACTTC. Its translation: CASSIGQSSYEQYF. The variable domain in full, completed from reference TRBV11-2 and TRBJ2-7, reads EAGVAQSPRYKIIEKRQSVAFWCNPISGHATLYWYQQILGQGPKLLIQFQNNGVVDDSQLPKDRFSAERLKGVDSTLKIQPAKLEDSAVYLCASSIGQSSYEQYFGPGTRLTVT.

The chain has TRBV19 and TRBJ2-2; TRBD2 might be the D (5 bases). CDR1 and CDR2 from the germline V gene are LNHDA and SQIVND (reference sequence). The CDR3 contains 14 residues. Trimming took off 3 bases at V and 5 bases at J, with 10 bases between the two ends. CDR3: CASSIKLVTGELFF. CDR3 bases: TGTGCCAGTAGTATTAAACTAGTGACCGGGGAGCTGTTTTTT.

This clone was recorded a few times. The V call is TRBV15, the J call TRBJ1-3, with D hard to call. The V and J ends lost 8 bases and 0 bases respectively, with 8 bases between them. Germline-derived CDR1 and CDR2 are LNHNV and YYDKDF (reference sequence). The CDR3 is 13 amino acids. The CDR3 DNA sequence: TGTGCCACCTCCTCCCTCTCTGGAAACACCATATATTTT. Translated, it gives CATSSLSGNTIYF.

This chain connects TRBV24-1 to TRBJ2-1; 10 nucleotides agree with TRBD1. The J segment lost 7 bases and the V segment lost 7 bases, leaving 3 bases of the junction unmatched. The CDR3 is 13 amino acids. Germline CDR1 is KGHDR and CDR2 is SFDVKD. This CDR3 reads CATRDRGRNEQFF. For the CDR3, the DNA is TGTGCCACCAGGGACAGGGGGAGGAATGAGCAGTTCTTC.

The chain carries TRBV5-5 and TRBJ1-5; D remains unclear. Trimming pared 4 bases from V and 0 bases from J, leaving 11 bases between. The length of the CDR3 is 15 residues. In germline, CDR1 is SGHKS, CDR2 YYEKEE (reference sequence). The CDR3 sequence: CASSADGFSNQPQHF. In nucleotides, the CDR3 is TGTGCCAGCAGCGCCGACGGGTTTAGCAATCAGCCCCAGCATTTT. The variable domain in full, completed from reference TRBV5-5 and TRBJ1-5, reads DAGVTQSPTHLIKTRGQQVTLRCSPISGHKSVSWYQQVLGQGPQFIFQYYEKEERGRGNFPDRFSARQFPNYSSELNVNALLLGDSALYLCASSADGFSNQPQHFGDGTRLSIL.

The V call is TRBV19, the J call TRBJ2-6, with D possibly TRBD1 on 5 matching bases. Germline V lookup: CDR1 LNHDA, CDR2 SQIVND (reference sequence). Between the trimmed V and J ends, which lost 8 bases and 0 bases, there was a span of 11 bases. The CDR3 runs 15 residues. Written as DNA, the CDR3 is TGTGCCAGTGACAGTTCCTTCTCTGGGGCCAACGTCCTGACTTTC. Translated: CASDSSFSGANVLTF.

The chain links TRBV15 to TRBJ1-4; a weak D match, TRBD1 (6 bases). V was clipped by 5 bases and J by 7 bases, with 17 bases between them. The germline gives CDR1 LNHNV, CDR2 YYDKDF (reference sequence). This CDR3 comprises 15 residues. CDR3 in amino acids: CATSRQRQVGEKLFF. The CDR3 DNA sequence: TGTGCCACCAGCCGCCAGCGACAGGTCGGTGAAAAACTGTTTTTT.

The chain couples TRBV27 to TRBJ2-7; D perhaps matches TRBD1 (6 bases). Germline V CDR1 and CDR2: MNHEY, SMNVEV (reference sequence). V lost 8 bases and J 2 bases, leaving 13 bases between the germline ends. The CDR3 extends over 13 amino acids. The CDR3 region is CASSGAVTYEQYF. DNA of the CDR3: TGTGCCAGCTCAGGGGCGGTAACCTACGAGCAGTACTTC.

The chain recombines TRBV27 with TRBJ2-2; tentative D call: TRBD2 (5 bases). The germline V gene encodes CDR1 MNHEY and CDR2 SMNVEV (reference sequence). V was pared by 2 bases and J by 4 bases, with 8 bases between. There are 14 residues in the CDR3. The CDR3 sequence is CASSLGLRTGELFF. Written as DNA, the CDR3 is TGTGCCAGCAGTTTAGGACTTCGCACCGGGGAGCTGTTTTTT.

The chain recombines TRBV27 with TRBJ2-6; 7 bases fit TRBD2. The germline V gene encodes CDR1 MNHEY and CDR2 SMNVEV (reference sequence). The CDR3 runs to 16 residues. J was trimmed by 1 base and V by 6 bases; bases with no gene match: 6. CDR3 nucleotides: TGTGCCAGCAGGTCCCCCGGGAGGTCTGGGGCCAACGTCCTGACTTTC. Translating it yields CASRSPGRSGANVLTF.

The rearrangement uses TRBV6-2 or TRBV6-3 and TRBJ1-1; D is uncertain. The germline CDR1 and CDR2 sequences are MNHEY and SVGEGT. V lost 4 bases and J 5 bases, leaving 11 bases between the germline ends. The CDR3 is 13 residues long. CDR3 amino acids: CASSFARLTEAFF. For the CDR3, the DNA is TGTGCCAGCAGTTTTGCGAGATTGACTGAAGCTTTCTTT.

The CDR3 sequence: CSVGYRAAGANVLTF. CDR3 nucleotide sequence: TGCAGCGTTGGGTACAGGGCGGCTGGGGCCAACGTCCTGACTTTC. The gene calls are TRBV29-1 and TRBJ2-6; weak D call: TRBD1 (6 bases). V was pared by 4 bases and J by 2 bases, with 12 bases between. The CDR3 contains 15 residues. Germline V gives CDR1 SQVTM, CDR2 ANQGSEA.

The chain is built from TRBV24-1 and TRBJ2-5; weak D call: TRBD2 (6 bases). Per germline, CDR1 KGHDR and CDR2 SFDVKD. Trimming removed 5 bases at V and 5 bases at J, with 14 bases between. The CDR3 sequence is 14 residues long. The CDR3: CATSGTTRGETQYF. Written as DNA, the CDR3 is TGTGCCACCAGTGGGACCACCCGGGGGGAGACCCAGTACTTC.

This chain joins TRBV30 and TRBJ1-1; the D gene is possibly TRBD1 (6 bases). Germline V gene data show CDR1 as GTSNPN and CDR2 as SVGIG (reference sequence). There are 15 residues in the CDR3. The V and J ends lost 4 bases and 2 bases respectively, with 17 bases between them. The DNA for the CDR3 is TGTGCCTGGACTTCTTTGGACAGACTAAACACTGAAGCTTTCTTT. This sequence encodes CAWTSLDRLNTEAFF.

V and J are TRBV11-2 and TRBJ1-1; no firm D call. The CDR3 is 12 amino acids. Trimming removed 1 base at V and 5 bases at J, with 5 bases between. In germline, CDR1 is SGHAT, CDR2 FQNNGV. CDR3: CASSLAGTEAFF. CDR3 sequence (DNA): TGTGCCAGCAGCTTAGCCGGGACTGAAGCTTTCTTT.

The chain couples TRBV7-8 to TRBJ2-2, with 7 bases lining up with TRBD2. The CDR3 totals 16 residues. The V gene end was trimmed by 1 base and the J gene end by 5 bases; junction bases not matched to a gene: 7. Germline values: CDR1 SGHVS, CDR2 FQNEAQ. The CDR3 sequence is CASSLGQLAVTGELFF. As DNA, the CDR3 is TGTGCCAGCAGCTTAGGCCAGCTAGCGGTTACCGGGGAGCTGTTTTTT.

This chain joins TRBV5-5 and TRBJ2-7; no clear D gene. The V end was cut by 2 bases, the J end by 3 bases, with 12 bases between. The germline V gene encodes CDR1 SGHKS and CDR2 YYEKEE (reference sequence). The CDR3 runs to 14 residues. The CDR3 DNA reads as TGTGCCAGCAGCTTAAACCCTACTATCTACGAGCAGTACTTC. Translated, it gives CASSLNPTIYEQYF. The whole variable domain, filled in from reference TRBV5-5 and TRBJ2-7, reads DAGVTQSPTHLIKTRGQQVTLRCSPISGHKSVSWYQQVLGQGPQFIFQYYEKEERGRGNFPDRFSARQFPNYSSELNVNALLLGDSALYLCASSLNPTIYEQYFGPGTRLTVT.

The CDR3 loop is CASSVTGYEQYF. CDR3 coding DNA: TGTGCCAGCAGCGTTACAGGGTACGAGCAGTACTTC. The chain has TRBV7-8 and TRBJ2-7; TRBD1 might be the D (6 bases). The germline V gene encodes CDR1 SGHVS and CDR2 FQNEAQ. The V gene lost 5 bases and the J gene lost 4 bases, with 9 bases spanning the gap. This CDR3 has 12 amino acids.

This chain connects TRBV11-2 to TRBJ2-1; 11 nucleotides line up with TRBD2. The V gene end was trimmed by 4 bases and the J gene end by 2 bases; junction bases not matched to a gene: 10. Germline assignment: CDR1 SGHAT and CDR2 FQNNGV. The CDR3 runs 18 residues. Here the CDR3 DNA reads TGTGCCAGCAGCTCGACCTTAGCGGGGGGGAGGCCCTACAATGAGCAGTTCTTC. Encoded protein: CASSSTLAGGRPYNEQFF.

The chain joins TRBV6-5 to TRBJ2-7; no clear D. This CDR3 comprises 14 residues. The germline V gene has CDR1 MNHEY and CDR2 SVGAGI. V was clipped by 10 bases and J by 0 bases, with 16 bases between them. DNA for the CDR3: TGTGCCACCACCGGGTTAGGAAGCTCCTACGAGCAGTACGTC. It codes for CATTGLGSSYEQYV.

The CDR3 is CASSEGPYTDTQYF. The DNA for the CDR3 is TGTGCCAGCAGTGAAGGGCCGTACACAGATACGCAGTATTTT. The V gene is TRBV6-1, the J gene TRBJ2-3; D remains unclear. The CDR3 length is 14 residues. The germline gives CDR1 MNHNS, CDR2 SASEGT. Between the trimmed V and J ends, which lost 1 base and 2 bases, there was a span of 7 bases.